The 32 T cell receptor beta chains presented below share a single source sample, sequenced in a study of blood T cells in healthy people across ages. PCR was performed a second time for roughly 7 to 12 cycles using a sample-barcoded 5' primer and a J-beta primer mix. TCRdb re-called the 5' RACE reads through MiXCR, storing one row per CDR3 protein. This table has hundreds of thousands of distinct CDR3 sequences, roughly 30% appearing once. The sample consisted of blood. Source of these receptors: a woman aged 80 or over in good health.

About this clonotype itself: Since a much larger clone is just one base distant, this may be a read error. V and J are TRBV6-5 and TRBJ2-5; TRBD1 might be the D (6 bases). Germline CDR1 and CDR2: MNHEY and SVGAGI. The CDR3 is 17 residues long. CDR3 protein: CASSYGVGARRQEAQYF. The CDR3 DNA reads TGTGCCAGCAGTTACGGTGTGGGGGCCCGACGTCAAGAGGCCCAGTACTTC.

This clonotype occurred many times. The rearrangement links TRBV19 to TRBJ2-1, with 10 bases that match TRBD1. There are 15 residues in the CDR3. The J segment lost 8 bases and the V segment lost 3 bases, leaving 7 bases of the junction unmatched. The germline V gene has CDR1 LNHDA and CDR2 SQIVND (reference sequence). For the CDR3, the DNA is TGTGCCAGTAGTATGGGGACAGGGGCCGGCGATGAGCAGTTCTTC. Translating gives CASSMGTGAGDEQFF.

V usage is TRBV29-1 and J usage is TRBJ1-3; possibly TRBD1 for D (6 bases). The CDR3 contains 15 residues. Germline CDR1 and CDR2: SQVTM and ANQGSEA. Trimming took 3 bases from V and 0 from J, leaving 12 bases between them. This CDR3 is CSVEGDMSSGNTIYF. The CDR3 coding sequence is TGCAGCGTTGAGGGGGACATGAGCTCTGGAAACACCATATATTTT. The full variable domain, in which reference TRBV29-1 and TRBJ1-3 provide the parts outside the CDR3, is SAVISQKPSRDICQRGTSLTIQCQVDSQVTMMFWYRQQPGQSLTLIATANQGSEATYESGFVIDKFPISRPNLTFSTLTVSNMSPEDSSIYLCSVEGDMSSGNTIYFGEGSWLTVV.

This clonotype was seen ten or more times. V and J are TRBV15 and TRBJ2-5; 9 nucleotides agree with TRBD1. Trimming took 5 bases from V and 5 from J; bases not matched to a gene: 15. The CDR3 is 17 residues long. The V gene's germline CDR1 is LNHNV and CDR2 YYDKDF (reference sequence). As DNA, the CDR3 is TGTGCCACCAGCCAAATCCGGGACAGGGCGTTGTTGGAGACCCAGTACTTC. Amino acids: CATSQIRDRALLETQYF.

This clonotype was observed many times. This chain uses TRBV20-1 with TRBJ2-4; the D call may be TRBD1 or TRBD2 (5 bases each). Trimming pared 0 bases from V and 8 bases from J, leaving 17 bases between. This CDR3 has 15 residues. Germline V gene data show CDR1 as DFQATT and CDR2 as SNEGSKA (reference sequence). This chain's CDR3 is CSARDPGPPGHIQYF. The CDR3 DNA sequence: TGCAGTGCTAGAGATCCGGGACCTCCGGGACACATTCAGTACTTC.

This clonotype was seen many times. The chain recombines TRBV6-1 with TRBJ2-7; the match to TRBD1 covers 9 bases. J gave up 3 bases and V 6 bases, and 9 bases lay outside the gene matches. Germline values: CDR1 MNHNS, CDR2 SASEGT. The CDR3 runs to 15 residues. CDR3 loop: CASREGQGKVYEQYF. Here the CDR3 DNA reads TGTGCCAGCAGGGAGGGACAGGGTAAAGTCTACGAGCAGTACTTC.

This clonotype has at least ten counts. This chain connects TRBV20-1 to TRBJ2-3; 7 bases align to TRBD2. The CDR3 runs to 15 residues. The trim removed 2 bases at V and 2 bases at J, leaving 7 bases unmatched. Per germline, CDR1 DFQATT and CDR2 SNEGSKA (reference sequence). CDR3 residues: CSARPLAVFTDTQYF. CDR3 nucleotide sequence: TGCAGTGCTAGACCCCTAGCGGTGTTCACAGATACGCAGTATTTT.

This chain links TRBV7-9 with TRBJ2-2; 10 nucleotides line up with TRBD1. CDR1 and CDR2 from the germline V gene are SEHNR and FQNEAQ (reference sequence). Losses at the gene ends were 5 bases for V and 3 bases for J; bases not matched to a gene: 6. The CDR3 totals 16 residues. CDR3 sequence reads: CASSHRTGGDTGELFF. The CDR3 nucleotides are TGTGCCAGCAGCCATCGGACAGGGGGGGACACCGGGGAGCTGTTTTTT.

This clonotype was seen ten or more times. This CDR3 reads CASTPGRGPLYEQYF. CDR3 in DNA: TGTGCCAGCACTCCCGGTAGGGGACCCCTCTACGAGCAGTACTTC. The chain recombines TRBV12-3 or TRBV12-4 with TRBJ2-7, with D perhaps given as TRBD1 or TRBD2 (5 bases each). The CDR3 totals 15 residues. Between the trimmed V and J ends, which lost 7 bases and 3 bases, there was a span of 19 bases.

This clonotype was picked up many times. CDR3: CASSVGGQGPYEQYF. Written as DNA, the CDR3 is TGTGCCAGCAGCGTAGGAGGACAGGGGCCCTACGAGCAGTACTTC. V gene TRBV9 combines with J gene TRBJ2-7; 9 nucleotides agree with TRBD1. Unmatched junction bases numbered 3, after V lost 0 bases and J lost 2 bases. The CDR3 totals 15 residues. Germline V gene lookup returns CDR1 SGDLS and CDR2 YYNGEE.

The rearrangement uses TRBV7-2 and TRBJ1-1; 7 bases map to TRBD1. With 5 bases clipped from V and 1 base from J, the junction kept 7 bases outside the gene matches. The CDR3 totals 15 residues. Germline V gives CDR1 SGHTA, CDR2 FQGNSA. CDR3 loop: CASSLKQGRNTEAFF. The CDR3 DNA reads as TGTGCCAGCAGCCTAAAACAGGGGAGGAACACTGAAGCTTTCTTT.

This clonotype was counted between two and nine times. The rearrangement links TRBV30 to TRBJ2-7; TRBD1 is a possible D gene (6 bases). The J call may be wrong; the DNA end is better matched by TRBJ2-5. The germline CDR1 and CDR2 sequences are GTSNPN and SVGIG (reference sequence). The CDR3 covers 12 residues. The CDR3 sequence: CAWSGDKETQYF. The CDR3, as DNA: TGTGCCTGGAGTGGGGACAAGGAGACCCAGTACTTC.

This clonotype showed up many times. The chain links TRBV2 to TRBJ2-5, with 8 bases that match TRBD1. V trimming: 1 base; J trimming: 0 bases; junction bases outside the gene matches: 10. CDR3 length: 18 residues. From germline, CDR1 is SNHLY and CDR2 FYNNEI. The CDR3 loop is CASSEGQGPSVYQETQYF. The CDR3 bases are TGTGCCAGCAGTGAAGGACAGGGGCCCTCGGTTTACCAAGAGACCCAGTACTTC.

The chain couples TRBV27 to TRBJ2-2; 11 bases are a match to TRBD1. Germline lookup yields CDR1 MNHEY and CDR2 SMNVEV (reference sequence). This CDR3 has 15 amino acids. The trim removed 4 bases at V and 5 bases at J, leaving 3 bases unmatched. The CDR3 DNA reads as TGTGCCAGCAGTTCGGGACAGGGGGTAACCGGGGAGCTGTTTTTT. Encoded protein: CASSSGQGVTGELFF.

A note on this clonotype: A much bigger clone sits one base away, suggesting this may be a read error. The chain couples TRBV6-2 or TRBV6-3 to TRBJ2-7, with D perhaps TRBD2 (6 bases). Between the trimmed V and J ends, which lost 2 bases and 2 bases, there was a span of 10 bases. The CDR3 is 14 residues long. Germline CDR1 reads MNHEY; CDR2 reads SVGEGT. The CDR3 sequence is CASSYVGGAYEQYF. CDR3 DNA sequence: TGTGCCAGCAGTTACGTCGGGGGTGCCTACGAGCAGTACTTC.

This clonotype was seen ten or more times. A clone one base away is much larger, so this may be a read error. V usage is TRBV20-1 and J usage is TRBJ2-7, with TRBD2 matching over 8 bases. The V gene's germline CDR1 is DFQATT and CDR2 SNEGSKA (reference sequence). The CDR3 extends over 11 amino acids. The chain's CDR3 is CRAGGGYEQYF. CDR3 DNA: TGCAGGGCGGGGGGTGGCTACGAGCAGTACTTC.

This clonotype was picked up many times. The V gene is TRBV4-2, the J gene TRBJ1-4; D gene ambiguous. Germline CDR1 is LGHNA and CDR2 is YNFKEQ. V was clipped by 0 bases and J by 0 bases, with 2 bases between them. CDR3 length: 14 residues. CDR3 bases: TGTGCCAGCAGCCAAGACCCAACTAATGAAAAACTGTTTTTT. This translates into CASSQDPTNEKLFF.

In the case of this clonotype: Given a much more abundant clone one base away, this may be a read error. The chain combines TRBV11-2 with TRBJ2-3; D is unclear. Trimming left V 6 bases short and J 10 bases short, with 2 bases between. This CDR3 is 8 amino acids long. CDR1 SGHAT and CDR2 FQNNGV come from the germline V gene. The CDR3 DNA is TGTGCCAGCAGTGCGCAGTATTTT. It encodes CASSAQYF.

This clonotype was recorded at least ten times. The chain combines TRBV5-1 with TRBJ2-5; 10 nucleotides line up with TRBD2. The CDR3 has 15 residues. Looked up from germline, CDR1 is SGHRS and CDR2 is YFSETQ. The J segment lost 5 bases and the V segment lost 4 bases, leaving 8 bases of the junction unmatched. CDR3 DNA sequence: TGCGCCAGCAGCGGCACCGGGACTAGCGTGGAGACCCAGTACTTC. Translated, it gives CASSGTGTSVETQYF.

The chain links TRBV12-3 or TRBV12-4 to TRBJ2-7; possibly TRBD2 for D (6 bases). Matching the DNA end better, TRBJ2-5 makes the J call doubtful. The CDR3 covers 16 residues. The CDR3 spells CASSIGTRSGFETQYF. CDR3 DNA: TGTGCCAGCAGCATAGGGACTCGTTCGGGGTTTGAGACCCAGTACTTC.

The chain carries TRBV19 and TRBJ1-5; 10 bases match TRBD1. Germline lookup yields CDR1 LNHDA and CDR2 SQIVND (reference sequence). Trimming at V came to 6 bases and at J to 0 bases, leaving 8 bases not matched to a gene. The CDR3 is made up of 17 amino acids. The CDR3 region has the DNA TGTGCCAGTAGCCCGGACAGGGGGTCATATAGCAATCAGCCCCAGCATTTT. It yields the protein CASSPDRGSYSNQPQHF.

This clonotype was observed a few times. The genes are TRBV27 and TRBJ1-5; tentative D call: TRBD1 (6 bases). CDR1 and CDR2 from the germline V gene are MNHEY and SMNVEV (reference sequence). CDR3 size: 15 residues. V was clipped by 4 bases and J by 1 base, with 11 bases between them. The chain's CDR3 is CASSSDSFSNQPQHF. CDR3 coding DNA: TGTGCCAGCAGTTCGGACAGTTTCAGCAATCAGCCCCAGCATTTT.

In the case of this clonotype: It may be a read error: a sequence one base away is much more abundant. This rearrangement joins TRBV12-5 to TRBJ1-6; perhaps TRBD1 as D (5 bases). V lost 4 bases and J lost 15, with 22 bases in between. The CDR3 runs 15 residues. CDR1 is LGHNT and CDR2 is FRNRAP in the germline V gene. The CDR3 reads CASGSLQAVFQSLHF. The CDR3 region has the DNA TGTGCTAGTGGTTCATTACAGGCGGTCTTTCAGAGCCTCCACTTT.

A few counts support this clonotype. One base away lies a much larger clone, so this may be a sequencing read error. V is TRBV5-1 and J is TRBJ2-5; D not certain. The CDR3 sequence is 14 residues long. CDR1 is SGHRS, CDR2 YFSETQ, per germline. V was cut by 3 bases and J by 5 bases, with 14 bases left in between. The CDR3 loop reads CASSWEMGTETQYF. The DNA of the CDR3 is TGCGCCAGCAGCTGGGAAATGGGCACTGAGACCCAGTACTTC.

DNA of the CDR3: TGCAGTGCTAGAGGTCACGGGCAGAGATCCACAGATACGCAGTATTTT. This gives the protein CSARGHGQRSTDTQYF. V gene TRBV20-1 combines with J gene TRBJ2-3; no clear D gene. The V end was cut by 1 base, the J end by 2 bases, with 16 bases between. The CDR3 is made up of 16 amino acids. Germline loops: CDR1 DFQATT, CDR2 SNEGSKA (reference sequence).

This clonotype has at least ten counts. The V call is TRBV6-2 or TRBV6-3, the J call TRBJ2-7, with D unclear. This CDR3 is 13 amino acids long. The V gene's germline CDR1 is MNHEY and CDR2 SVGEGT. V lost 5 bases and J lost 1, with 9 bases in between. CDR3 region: CASSEDVSYEQYF. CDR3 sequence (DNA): TGTGCCAGCAGTGAAGACGTGTCCTACGAGCAGTACTTC.

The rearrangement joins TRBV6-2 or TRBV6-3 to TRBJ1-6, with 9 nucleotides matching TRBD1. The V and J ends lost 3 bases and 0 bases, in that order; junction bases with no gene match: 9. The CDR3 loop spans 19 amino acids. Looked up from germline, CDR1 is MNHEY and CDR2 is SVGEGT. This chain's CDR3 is CASSYSGTGSSSYNSPLHF. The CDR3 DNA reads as TGTGCCAGCAGTTATTCCGGGACAGGGTCGAGCTCCTATAATTCACCCCTCCACTTT.

CDR3 residues: CASSAIIGEQFF. The CDR3 DNA reads as TGCGCCAGCAGCGCCATTATAGGGGAGCAGTTCTTC. The chain recombines TRBV4-3 with TRBJ2-1, with D hard to call. The CDR3 extends over 12 amino acids. The germline gives CDR1 LGHNA, CDR2 YSLEER. V was pared by 5 bases and J by 10 bases, with 12 bases between.

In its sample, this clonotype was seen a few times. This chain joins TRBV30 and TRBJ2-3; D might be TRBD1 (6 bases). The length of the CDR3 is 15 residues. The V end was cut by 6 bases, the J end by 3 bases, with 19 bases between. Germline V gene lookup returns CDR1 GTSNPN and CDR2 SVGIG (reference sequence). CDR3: CACTTSGGLTDTQYF. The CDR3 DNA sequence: TGTGCCTGTACTACTAGTGGGGGCTTGACAGATACGCAGTATTTT.

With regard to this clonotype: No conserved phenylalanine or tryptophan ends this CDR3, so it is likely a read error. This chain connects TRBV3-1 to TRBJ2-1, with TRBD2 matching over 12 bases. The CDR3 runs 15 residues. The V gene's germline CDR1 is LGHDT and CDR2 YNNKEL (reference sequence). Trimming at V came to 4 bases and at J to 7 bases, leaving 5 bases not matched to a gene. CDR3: CASSPGLAGLNEQFV. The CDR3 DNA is TGTGCCAGCAGCCCGGGACTAGCGGGTCTTAATGAGCAGTTCGTC.

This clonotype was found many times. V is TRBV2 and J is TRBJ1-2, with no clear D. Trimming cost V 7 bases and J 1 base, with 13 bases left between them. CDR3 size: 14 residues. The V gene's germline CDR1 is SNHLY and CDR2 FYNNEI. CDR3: CASTQYRINYGYTF. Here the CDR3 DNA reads TGTGCCAGCACGCAGTACAGAATTAACTATGGCTACACCTTC. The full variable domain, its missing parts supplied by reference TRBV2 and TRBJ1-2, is EPEVTQTPSHQVTQMGQEVILRCVPISNHLYFYWYRQILGQKVEFLVSFYNNEISEKSEIFDDQFSVERPDGSNFTLKIRSTKLEDSAMYFCASTQYRINYGYTFGSGTRLTVV.

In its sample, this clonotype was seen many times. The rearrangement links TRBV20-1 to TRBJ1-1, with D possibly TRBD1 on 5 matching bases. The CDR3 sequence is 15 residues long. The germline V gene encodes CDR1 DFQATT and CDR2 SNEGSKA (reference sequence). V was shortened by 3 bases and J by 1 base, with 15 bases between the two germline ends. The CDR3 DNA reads TGCAGTGCTAGGACCAGGGAGGGTTGGAACACTGAAGCTTTCTTT. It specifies CSARTREGWNTEAFF.